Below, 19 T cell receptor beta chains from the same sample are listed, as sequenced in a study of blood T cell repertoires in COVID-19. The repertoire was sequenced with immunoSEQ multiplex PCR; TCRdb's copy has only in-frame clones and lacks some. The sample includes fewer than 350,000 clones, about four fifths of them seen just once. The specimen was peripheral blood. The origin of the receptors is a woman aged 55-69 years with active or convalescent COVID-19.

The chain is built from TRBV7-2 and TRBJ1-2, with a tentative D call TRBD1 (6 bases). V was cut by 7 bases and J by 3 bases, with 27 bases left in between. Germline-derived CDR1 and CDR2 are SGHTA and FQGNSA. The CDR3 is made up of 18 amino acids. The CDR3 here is CASTLRRRTGKRYYGYTF. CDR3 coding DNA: TGTGCCAGCACTTTGCGGCGACGTACAGGGAAAAGATACTATGGCTACACCTTC.

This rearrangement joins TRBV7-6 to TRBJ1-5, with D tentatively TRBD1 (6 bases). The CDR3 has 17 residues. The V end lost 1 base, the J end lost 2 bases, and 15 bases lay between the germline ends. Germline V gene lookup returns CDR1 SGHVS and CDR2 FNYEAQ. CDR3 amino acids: CASSLDRDMEGNQPQHF. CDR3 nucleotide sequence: TGTGCCAGCAGCTTAGACAGGGATATGGAGGGCAATCAGCCCCAGCATTTT. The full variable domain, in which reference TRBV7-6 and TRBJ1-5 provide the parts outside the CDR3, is GAGVSQSPRYKVTKRGQDVALRCDPISGHVSLYWYRQALGQGPEFLTYFNYEAQQDKSGLPNDRFSAERPEGSISTLTIQRTEQRDSAMYRCASSLDRDMEGNQPQHFGDGTRLSIL.

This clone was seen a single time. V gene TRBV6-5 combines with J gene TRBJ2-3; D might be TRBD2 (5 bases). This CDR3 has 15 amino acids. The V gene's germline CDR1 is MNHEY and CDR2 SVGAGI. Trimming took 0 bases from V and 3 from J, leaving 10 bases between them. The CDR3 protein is CASSYSGVRTDTQYF. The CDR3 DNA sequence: TGTGCCAGCAGTTACTCCGGGGTTAGGACAGATACGCAGTATTTT.

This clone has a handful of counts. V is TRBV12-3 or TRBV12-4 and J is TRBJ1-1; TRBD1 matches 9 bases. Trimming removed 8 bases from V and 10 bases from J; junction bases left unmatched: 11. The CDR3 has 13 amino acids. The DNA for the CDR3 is TGTGCCAGCGCGACTCGGACAGGGGTTGGAGCTTTCTTT. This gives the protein CASATRTGVGAFF.

CDR3 amino acids: CASSQDHGTGIGYTF. The DNA of the CDR3 is TGCGCCAGCAGCCAAGATCACGGGACAGGGATTGGCTACACCTTC. J is TRBJ1-2 and V is TRBV4-3; 9 bases are a match to TRBD1. From germline, CDR1 is LGHNA and CDR2 YSLEER. Trimming cost V 0 bases and J 7 bases; bases outside gene matches: 6. The CDR3 is 15 residues long.

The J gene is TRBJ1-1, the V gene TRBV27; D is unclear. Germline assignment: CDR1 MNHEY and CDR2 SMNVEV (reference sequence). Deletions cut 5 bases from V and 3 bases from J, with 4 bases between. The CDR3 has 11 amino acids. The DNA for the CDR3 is TGTGCCAGCAGTGCGGACACTGAAGCTTTCTTT. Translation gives CASSADTEAFF.

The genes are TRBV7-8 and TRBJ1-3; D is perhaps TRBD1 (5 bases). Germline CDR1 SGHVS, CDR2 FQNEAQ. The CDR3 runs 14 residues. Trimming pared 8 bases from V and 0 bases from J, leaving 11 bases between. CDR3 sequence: CASQRDFSGNTIYF. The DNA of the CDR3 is TGTGCCAGCCAACGGGACTTCTCTGGAAACACCATATATTTT.

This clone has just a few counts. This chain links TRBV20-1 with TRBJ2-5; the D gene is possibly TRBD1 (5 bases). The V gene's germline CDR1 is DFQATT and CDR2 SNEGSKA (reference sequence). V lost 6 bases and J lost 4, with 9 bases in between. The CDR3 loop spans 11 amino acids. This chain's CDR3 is CSAHDRETQYF. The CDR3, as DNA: TGCAGTGCCCACGACAGAGAGACCCAGTACTTC.

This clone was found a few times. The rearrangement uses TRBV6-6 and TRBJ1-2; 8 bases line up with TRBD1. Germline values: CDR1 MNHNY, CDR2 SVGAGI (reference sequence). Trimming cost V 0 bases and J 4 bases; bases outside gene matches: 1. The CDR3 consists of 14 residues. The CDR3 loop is CASSYSDRAYGYTF. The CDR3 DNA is TGTGCCAGCAGTTACTCGGACAGGGCCTATGGCTACACCTTC.

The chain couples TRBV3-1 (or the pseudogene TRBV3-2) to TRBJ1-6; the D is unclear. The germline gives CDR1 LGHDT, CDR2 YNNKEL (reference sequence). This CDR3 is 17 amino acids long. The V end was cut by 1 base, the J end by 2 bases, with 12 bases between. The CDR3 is CASSQVPTTTYNSPLHF. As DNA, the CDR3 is TGTGCCAGCAGCCAAGTTCCGACCACTACCTATAATTCACCCCTCCACTTT.

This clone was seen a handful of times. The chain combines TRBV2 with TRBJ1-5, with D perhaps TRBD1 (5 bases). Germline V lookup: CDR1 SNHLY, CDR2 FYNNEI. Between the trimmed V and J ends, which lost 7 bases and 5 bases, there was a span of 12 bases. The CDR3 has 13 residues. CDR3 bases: TGTGCCAGCAACATAGGGGCGGATCAGCCCCAGCATTTT. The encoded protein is CASNIGADQPQHF.

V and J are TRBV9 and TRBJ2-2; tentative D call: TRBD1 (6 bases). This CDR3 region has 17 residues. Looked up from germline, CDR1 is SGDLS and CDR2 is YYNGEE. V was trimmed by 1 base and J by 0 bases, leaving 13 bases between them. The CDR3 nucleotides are TGTGCCAGCAGCGTAACCGACAGGTCTGCGAACACCGGGGAGCTGTTTTTT. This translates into CASSVTDRSANTGELFF. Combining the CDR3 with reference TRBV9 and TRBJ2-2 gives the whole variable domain DSGVTQTPKHLITATGQRVTLRCSPRSGDLSVYWYQQSLDQGLQFLIQYYNGEERAKGNILERFSAQQFPDLHSELNLSSLELGDSALYFCASSVTDRSANTGELFFGEGSRLTVL.

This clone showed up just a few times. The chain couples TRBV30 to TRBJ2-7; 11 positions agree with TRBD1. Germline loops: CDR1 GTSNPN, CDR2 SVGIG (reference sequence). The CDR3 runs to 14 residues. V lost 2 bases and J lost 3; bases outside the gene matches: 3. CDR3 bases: TGTGCCTGGAGTAAGGACAGGGGGCTCTACGAGCAGTACTTC. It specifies CAWSKDRGLYEQYF. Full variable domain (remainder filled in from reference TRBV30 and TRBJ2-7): SQTIHQWPATLVQPVGSPLSLECTVEGTSNPNLYWYRQAAGRGLQLLFYSVGIGQISSEVPQNLSASRPQDRQFILSSKKLLLSDSGFYLCAWSKDRGLYEQYFGPGTRLTVT.

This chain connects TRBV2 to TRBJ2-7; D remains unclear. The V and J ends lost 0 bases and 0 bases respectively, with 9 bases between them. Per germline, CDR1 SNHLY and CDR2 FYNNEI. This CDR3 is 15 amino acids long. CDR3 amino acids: CASSEARKSSYEQYF. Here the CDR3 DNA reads TGTGCCAGCAGTGAAGCGCGTAAGAGCTCCTACGAGCAGTACTTC.

This CDR3 reads CASSSANTGELFF. CDR3 sequence (DNA): TGTGCCAGCAGTTCAGCGAACACCGGGGAGCTGTTTTTT. The genes are TRBV9 and TRBJ2-2, with no clear D. Germline V lookup: CDR1 SGDLS, CDR2 YYNGEE. This CDR3 has 13 amino acids. Trimming took off 5 bases at V and 0 bases at J, with 5 bases between the two ends.

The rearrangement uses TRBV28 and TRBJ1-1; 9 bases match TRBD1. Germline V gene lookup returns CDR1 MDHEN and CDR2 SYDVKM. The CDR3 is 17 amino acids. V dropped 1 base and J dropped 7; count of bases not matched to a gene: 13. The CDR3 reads CASSLYRVGDRESEAFF. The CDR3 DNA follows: TGTGCCAGCAGTTTATATCGGGTGGGGGACAGGGAAAGTGAAGCTTTCTTT.

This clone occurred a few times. CDR3 region: CAISEVYSYEQYF. In DNA form, the CDR3 reads TGTGCCATCAGTGAGGTGTACTCCTACGAGCAGTACTTC. The V gene is TRBV10-3, the J gene TRBJ2-7; the D is unclear. V was trimmed by 2 bases and J by 0 bases, leaving 5 bases between them. Germline CDR1 reads ENHRY; CDR2 reads SYGVKD. This CDR3 region has 13 residues.

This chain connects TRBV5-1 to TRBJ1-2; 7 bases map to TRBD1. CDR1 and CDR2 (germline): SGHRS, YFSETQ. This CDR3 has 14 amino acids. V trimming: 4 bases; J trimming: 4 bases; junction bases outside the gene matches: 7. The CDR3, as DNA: TGCGCCAGCAGCGGTGAGACAGGGCGCTATGGCTACACCTTC. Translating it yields CASSGETGRYGYTF.

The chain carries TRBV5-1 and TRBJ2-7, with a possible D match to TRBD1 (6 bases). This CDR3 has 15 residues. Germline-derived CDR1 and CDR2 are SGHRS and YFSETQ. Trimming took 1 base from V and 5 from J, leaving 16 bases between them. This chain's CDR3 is CASSLTPGVGDEQYF. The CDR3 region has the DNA TGCGCCAGCAGCTTGACCCCAGGGGTAGGGGACGAGCAGTACTTC.